The subject of this entry is one T cell receptor beta chain. What it binds is not known. These data originate in a study of T-cell memory formation after mild COVID-19. Study background: Each donor largely had its own TCR clusters. Overall study results and limits: There was a balanced CD4/CD8 profile in clones contracting day 15 to 85, and later expanders leaned CD4+. Those CD4+ clones that contracted were mainly in CM and EM (CD8+ ones in EMRA).

The germline gives CDR1 MNHEY, CDR2 SMNVEV (reference sequence). The germline V and J ends were trimmed by 5 bases and 4 bases, with 16 bases remaining between them. The CDR3 totals 15 residues. 5'RACE with constant-segment primers yielded barcoded, UMI-tagged TCR alpha and TCR beta cDNA libraries. MiXCR was run by TCRdb on the 5' RACE reads, yielding one entry per CDR3 protein. The sample includes roughly 350,000 distinct CDR3 sequences, under 30% of them seen just once. Sequences were obtained from PBMCs or a T cell subset sorted from them (not recorded which). The sequence was obtained from an adult woman who had mild COVID-19 (a few samples of this study predate the infection). Cell type and time point are not known. V and J are TRBV27 and TRBJ2-3; D is unresolved. CDR3 sequence: CASSPKGGVPDTQYF. The CDR3 DNA follows: TGTGCCAGCAGTCCGAAGGGTGGGGTACCAGATACGCAGTATTTT.